Sequencing of this T cell receptor beta chain was carried out in a study of T cell repertoires in cytomegalovirus infection (dated by TCRdb to about 2019). Study-level background: Recently identified HLA-C-restricted CMV epitopes, whose presentation resists viral immunomodulation, were targeted by peptide stimulations together with well-studied HLA-B-restricted epitopes. Donor HLA type was relevant to the analysis, because carriage of CMV infection together with the matching HLA type was indicated by public TCR beta signatures. The investigation overall reported the following: Cumulative frequency of public TCR beta family members discriminated carriers of CMV infection plus the relevant HLA type in this cohort and an independent approximately 350-donor cohort. The ex vivo response was dominated by HLA-C-restricted CMV-specific TCR beta clonotypes, and the single most frequent clonotype in two of eight donors was supplied by these HLA-C-restricted clonotypes.

This clonotype was picked up a small number of times. It lacks a known antigen. No qualities accompany the bases; no much larger clone lies one base away. This sample's treatment or condition label indicates: in vitro stimulation with specific CMV peptide epitopes to enrich CMV-specific T cells. From cysteine to phenylalanine, the CDR3 is 15 amino acids long. The CDR3 DNA has 45 bases and is translated from base 1. CDR1 and CDR2, per the germline V gene (reference sequence), are MNHEY and SMNVEV. Deletion took 3 bases off V and 3 bases off J, with a span of 15 bases between the germline ends. Sequencing took place on an Illumina HiSeq 1500. In-frame beta chains were kept once TCRdb had trimmed the public reads at Q25 with fastp and called clones with MiXCR. Identical CDR3 protein sequences are pooled into one entry, listed with their most common genes and DNA. For this sample the table gives approximately 470,000 distinct CDR3 sequences, of which approximately 46% were detected only once. The ten largest make up about 39% of the sample.

This receptor was obtained from a human donor in good health (CMV status not recorded). Some clones in this sample may be carry-over from other donors' samples. Material: cultured PBMCs, obtained from culture after CMV antigen stimulation. The V gene is TRBV27 and the J gene is TRBJ2-7; TRBD2 is a possible D gene, resting on 5 matching bases. The CDR3 protein is CASSFKVTTLYEQYF. The sequenced DNA is TGTGCCAGCAGTTTTAAAGTGACTACGCTCTACGAGCAGTACTTC.